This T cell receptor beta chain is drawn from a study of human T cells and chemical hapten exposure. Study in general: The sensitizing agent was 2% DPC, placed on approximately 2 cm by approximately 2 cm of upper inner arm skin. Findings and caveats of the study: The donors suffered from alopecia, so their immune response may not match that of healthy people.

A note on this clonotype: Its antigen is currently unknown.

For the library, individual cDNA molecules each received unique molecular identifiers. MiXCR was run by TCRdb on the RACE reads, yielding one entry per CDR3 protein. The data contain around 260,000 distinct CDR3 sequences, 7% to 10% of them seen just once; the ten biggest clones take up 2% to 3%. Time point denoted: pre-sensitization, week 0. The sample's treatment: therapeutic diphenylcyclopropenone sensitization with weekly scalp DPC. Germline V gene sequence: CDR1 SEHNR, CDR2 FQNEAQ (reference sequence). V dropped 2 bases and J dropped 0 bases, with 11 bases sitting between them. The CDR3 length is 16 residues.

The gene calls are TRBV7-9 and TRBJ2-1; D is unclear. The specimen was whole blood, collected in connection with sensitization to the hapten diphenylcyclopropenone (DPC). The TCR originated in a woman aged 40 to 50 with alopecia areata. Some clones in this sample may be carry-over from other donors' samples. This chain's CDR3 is CASSLRADPSYNEQFF. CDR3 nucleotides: TGTGCCAGCAGCTTAAGGGCAGACCCCTCCTACAATGAGCAGTTCTTC.